Sequencing of this T cell receptor (beta chain) was carried out in a study of cytomegalovirus exposure and HLA in healthy donors. Overall study context: Both the roughly 120 validation repertoires and the 500 to 700 first-cohort repertoires used the same platform, as reported by a later analysis.

Germline assignment: CDR1 LNHDA and CDR2 SQIVND (reference sequence). Trimming removed 5 bases from V and 5 bases from J, with 18 bases in between. The CDR3 extends over 15 amino acids. The study, taken as a whole, reports: Listed as cytomegalovirus-associated were 150 to 200 TCR beta chains. Subsequent analysis revealed that first-cohort TCR clusters tended to co-occur in the roughly 120 validation repertoires.

Here immunoSEQ multiplex PCR was the method, and the copy in TCRdb shows in-frame clones only, minus some. The data contain roughly 56,000 clones, 85% to 95% of them singletons. Comment on this clone: Its target is not known.

Separate from the approximately 600-subject first cohort was the approximately 130-subject validation cohort, to which the donors belonged. The sample was PBMCs. This receptor was obtained from a man younger than 30 in good health and CMV-seronegative. V is TRBV19 and J is TRBJ1-1; D may be TRBD1 (5 bases). This CDR3 is CASSPGLWARTEAFF. Written as DNA, the CDR3 is TGTGCCAGTAGTCCGGGACTTTGGGCACGGACTGAAGCTTTCTTT. The whole variable domain, filled in from reference TRBV19 and TRBJ1-1, reads DGGITQSPKYLFRKEGQNVTLSCEQNLNHDAMYWYRQDPGQGLRLIYYSQIVNDFQKGDIAEGYSVSREKKESFPLTVTSAQKNPTAFYLCASSPGLWARTEAFFGQGTRLTVV.